The entry that follows covers one TCR beta chain sequence. Its antigen is undetermined. TCRdb keeps only in-frame clones here, not all; method: immunoSEQ multiplex PCR. The sample has about 240,000 clones, roughly four fifths seen once. This sample is part of a study of Tregs in tolerant kidney transplant recipients. Unstimulated regulatory T cells (CD4+CD25+CD127-), CD4+CD25- non-regulatory cells, CD4 and CD8 cells were FACS-sorted from thawed PBMCs. General study points: Activated donor B cell expansion appeared to reveal the most relevant donor-specific TCRbeta repertoire. This study did not directly address biological reproducibility.

CDR3 length: 15 residues. Germline-derived CDR1 and CDR2 are SEHNR and FQNEAQ (reference sequence). Sequencing was performed on CD4+ T cells from blood. The clonotype originates from a human donor in good health. The V call is TRBV7-9, the J call TRBJ2-5, with 7 bases that match TRBD1. The closer fit of TRBJ2-7 to the DNA end suggests the J call may be wrong. CDR3 nucleotides: TGTGCCAGCAGCACCCAGGACAGGAGCTCCTACGAGCAGTACTTC. Encoded protein: CASSTQDRSSYEQYF.